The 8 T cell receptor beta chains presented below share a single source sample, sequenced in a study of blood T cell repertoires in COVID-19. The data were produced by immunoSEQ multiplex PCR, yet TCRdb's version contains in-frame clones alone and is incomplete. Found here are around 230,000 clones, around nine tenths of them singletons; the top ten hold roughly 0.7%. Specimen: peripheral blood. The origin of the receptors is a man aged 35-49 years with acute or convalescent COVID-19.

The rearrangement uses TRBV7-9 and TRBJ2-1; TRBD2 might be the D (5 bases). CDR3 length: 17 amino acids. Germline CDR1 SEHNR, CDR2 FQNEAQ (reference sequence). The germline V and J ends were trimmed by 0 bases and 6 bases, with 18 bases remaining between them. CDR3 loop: CASSLARASGGLNEQFF. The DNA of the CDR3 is TGTGCCAGCAGCTTAGCGAGGGCTAGTGGCGGCCTCAATGAGCAGTTCTTC.

The CDR3 region is CAISDQGAEKLFF. The CDR3 bases are TGTGCCATCAGTGACCAGGGGGCTGAAAAACTGTTTTTT. This rearrangement joins TRBV10-3 to TRBJ1-4; 8 bases agree with TRBD1. In germline, CDR1 is ENHRY, CDR2 SYGVKD. V lost 3 bases, J lost 7 bases, and 1 base stayed unmatched. The length of the CDR3 is 13 residues.

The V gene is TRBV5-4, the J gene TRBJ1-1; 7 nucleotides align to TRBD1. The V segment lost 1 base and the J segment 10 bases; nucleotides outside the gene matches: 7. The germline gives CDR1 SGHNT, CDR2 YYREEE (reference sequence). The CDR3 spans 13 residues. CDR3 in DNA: TGTGCCAGCAGCTTGTATGCAGGGGGGAGAGCTTTCTTT. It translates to CASSLYAGGRAFF. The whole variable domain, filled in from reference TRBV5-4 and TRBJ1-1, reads ETGVTQSPTHLIKTRGQQVTLRCSSQSGHNTVSWYQQALGQGPQFIFQYYREEENGRGNFPPRFSGLQFPNYSSELNVNALELDDSALYLCASSLYAGGRAFFGQGTRLTVV.

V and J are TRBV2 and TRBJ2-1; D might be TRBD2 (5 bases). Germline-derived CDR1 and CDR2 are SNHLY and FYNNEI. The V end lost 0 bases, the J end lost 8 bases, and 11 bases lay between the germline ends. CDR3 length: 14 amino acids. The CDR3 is CASSEARLAYEQFF. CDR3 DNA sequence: TGTGCCAGCAGTGAAGCGAGGCTAGCTTATGAGCAGTTCTTC.

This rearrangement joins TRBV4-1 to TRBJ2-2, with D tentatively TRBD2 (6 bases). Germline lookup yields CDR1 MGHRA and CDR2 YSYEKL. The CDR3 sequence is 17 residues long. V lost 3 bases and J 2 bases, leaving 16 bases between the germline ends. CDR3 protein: CASSHLGWGVNTGELFF. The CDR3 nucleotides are TGCGCCAGCAGCCATCTGGGATGGGGGGTAAACACCGGGGAGCTGTTTTTT.

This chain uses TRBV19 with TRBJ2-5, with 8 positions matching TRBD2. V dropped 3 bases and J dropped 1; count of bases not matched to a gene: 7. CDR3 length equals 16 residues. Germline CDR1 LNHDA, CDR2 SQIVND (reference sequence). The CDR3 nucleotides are TGTGCCAGTAGTATTGCGGTAGCGGGGTCCCAAGAGACCCAGTACTTC. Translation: CASSIAVAGSQETQYF.

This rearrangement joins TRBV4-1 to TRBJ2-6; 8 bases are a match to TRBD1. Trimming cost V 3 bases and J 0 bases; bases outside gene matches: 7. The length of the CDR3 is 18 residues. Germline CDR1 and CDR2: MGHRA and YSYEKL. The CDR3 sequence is CASSHPGQVRSGANVLTF. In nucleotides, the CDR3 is TGCGCCAGCAGCCACCCGGGACAGGTCCGCTCTGGGGCCAACGTCCTGACTTTC.

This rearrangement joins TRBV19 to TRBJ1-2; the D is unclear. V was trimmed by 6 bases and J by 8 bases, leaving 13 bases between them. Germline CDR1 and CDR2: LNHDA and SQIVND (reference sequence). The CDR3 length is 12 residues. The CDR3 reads CASRPESLGYTF. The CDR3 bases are TGTGCCAGTAGGCCAGAATCCCTGGGCTACACCTTC.